A single sample is the source of the 4 T cell receptor beta chains below, sequenced in a study of T cell responses to AZD1222 COVID-19 vaccine (dated by TCRdb to the early 2020s). This specimen's time point label, per the study, means: baseline before first vaccination. Library preparation employed the immunoSEQ multiplex PCR assay. In its TCRdb copy, this immuneACCESS table keeps in-frame sequences only and misses some clones. Where compared with another copy, unresolved V genes explain less than half of these, and the others have no known cause. This sample lists under 150,000 clones; around nine tenths were detected once. The top ten clonotypes cover 4% to 6% of the sample. Sample: peripheral blood, taken on day 0 of AZD1222 vaccination. Every receptor here comes from an adult in good health.

The rearrangement uses TRBV6-5 and TRBJ1-4, with D hard to call. The CDR3 runs to 14 residues. The ends were cut back, 0 bases at V and 5 bases at J, with 7 bases in the middle. From germline, CDR1 is MNHEY and CDR2 SVGAGI. The DNA for the CDR3 is TGTGCCAGCAGTTACTCGTACGGGAATGAAAAACTGTTTTTT. Translated, it gives CASSYSYGNEKLFF.

The rearrangement uses TRBV5-1 and TRBJ2-1; a possible D gene is TRBD2 (6 bases). The CDR3 is made up of 14 amino acids. Trimming pared 4 bases from V and 6 bases from J, leaving 14 bases between. Germline values: CDR1 SGHRS, CDR2 YFSETQ. The DNA for the CDR3 is TGCGCCAGCAGCCTCCGGGACTCCCCCAATGAGCAGTTCTTC. Translating gives CASSLRDSPNEQFF.

This chain uses TRBV6-6 with TRBJ2-2, with D unclear. From germline, CDR1 is MNHNY and CDR2 SVGAGI (reference sequence). The V end was cut by 2 bases, the J end by 1 base, with 8 bases between. The CDR3 runs 15 residues. The CDR3: CASSYQPVNTGELFF. CDR3 DNA: TGTGCCAGCAGTTACCAACCTGTGAACACCGGGGAGCTGTTTTTT.

The chain has TRBV10-3 and TRBJ2-5; D remains unclear. V was trimmed by 0 bases and J by 2 bases, leaving 10 bases between them. The CDR3 has 15 amino acids. Per the germline V gene, CDR1 is ENHRY and CDR2 is SYGVKD. CDR3: CAISESSRMQETQYF. The CDR3 DNA reads TGTGCCATCAGTGAGTCATCGCGGATGCAAGAGACCCAGTACTTC.